This T cell receptor (beta chain) was sequenced in a study of blood T cell repertoires in COVID-19. Using immunoSEQ multiplex PCR, the repertoire was profiled, and TCRdb retains in-frame clones only, with some absent. The profile shows about 270,000 clones, approximately 90% of them singletons. Cohorts were determined from participant-reported clinical history. V was pared by 6 bases and J by 6 bases, with 8 bases of the junction left unmatched. Per germline, CDR1 MNHEY and CDR2 SMNVEV (reference sequence). This CDR3 is 14 amino acids long. Sequencing was done on a sample of PBMCs or T cells enriched from blood (not recorded which). This chain uses TRBV27 with TRBJ2-3; TRBD1 matches 8 bases. This receptor was taken from a man aged 35 to 55 who had been exposed to COVID-19. The DNA for the CDR3 is TGTGCCAGCAGGGTGACAGGGGCCACTGATACGCAGTATTTT. It specifies CASRVTGATDTQYF.